The subject of this entry is one T cell receptor beta chain. The CDR3 spans 15 residues. The ends lost 3 bases at V and 8 bases at J; junction bases unmatched: 12. The germline gives CDR1 SGDLS, CDR2 YYNGEE. The record originates from a study of blood T cell repertoires in COVID-19. Profiling relied on immunoSEQ multiplex PCR, and the TCRdb table lists in-frame clones only, not all of them. Of more than 300,000 clones in the sample, approximately 90% were seen once. The chain combines TRBV9 with TRBJ1-2, with 8 bases matching TRBD1. This TCR derives from a woman younger than 30 who had recovered from COVID-19. Material: PBMCs or T cells enriched from blood (not recorded which). The CDR3 DNA is TGTGCCAGCAGCGGGAGGACCAGGGGGCGTCGGGGCTACACCTTC. Translating it yields CASSGRTRGRRGYTF.